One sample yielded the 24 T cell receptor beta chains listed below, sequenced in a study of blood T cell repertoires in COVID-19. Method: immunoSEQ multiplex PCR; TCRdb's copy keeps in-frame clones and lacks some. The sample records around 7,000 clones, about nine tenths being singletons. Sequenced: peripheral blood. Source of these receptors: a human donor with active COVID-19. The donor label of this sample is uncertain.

The CDR3 region is CSVRELAGYNEQFF. The DNA of the CDR3 is TGCAGCGTTCGAGAGCTAGCGGGCTACAATGAGCAGTTCTTC. This chain joins TRBV29-1 and TRBJ2-1; 8 bases are a match to TRBD2. This CDR3 is built from 14 residues. Germline CDR1 is SQVTM and CDR2 is ANQGSEA. J lost 3 bases, V lost 5 bases, and 6 bases had no gene match.

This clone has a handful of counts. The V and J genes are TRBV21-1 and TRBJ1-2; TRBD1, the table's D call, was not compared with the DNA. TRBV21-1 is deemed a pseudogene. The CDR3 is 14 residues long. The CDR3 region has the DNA TGTGCCAGCAGCAAACGCAGAGGGGGCTATGGCTACACCTTC. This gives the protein CASSKRRGGYGYTF.

CDR3 loop: CASSSLGLEGLSYGYTF. In DNA form, the CDR3 reads TGTGCCAGCAGTTCATTGGGGTTGGAGGGATTGAGCTATGGCTACACCTTC. The V and J genes are TRBV27 and TRBJ1-2; D gene unclear. The CDR3 has 17 amino acids. CDR1 MNHEY and CDR2 SMNVEV come from the germline V gene (reference sequence). Trimming took off 4 bases at V and 4 bases at J, with 22 bases between the two ends.

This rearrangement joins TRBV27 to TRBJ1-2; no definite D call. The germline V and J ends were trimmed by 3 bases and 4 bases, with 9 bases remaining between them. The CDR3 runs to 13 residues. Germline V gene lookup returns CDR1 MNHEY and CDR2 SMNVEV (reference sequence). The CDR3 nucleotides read TGTGCCAGCAGTTTGGCAGAGGGCTATGGCTACACCTTC. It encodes CASSLAEGYGYTF.

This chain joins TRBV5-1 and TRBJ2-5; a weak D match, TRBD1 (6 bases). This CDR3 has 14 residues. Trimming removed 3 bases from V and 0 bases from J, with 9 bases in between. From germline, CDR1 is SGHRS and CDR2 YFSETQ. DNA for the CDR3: TGCGCCAGCAGCTCACAGGGATACCAAGAGACCCAGTACTTC. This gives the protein CASSSQGYQETQYF.

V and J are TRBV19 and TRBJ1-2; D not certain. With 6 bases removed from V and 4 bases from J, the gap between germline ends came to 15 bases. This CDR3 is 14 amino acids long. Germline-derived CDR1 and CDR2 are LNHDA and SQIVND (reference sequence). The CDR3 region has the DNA TGTGCCAGTAGGCGGGCCGAGGAATCCTATGGCTACACCTTC. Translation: CASRRAEESYGYTF.

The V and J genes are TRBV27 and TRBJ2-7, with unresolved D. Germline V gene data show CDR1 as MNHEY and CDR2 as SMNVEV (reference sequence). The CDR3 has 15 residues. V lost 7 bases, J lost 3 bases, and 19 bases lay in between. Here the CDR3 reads CASKRGALGLYEQYF. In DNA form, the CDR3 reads TGTGCCAGCAAGAGAGGAGCCCTGGGTCTCTACGAGCAGTACTTC.

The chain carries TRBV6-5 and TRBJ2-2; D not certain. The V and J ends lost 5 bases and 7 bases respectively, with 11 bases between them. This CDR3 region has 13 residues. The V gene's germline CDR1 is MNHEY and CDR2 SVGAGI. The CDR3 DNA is TGTGCCAGCAGTCTACGGGTGGGCGGGGAGCTGTTTTTT. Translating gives CASSLRVGGELFF.

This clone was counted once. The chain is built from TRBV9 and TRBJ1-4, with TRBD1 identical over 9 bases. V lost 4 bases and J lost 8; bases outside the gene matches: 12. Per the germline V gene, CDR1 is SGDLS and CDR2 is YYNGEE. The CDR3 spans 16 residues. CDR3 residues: CASSPYSPGQGEKLFF. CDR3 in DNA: TGTGCCAGCAGCCCCTACAGCCCAGGACAGGGGGAAAAACTGTTTTTT.

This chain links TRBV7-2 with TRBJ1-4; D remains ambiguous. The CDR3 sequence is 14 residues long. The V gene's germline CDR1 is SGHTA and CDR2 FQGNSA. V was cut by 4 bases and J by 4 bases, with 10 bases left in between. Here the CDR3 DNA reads TGTGCCAGCAGCTCGACAATTCTTAATGAAAAACTGTTTTTT. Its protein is CASSSTILNEKLFF.

The CDR3 nucleotides read TGCGCCAGCAGCATGTCCGCCGGGACTAACTCCTACGAGCAGTACTTC. It specifies CASSMSAGTNSYEQYF. The chain joins TRBV5-1 to TRBJ2-7; 7 bases map to TRBD2. The CDR3 totals 16 residues. The V gene end was trimmed by 4 bases and the J gene end by 0 bases; junction bases not matched to a gene: 10. Germline assignment: CDR1 SGHRS and CDR2 YFSETQ.

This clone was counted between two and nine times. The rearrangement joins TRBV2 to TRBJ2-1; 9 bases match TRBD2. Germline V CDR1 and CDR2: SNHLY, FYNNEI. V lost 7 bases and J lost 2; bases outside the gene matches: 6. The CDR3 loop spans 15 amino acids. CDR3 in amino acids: CASTPLAGPYNEQFF. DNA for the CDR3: TGTGCCAGCACCCCTCTAGCGGGGCCCTACAATGAGCAGTTCTTC.

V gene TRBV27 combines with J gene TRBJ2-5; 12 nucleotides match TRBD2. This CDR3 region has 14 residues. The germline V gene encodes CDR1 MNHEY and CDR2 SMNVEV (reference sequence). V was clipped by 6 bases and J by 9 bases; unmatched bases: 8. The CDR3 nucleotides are TGTGCCAGCAGCCTAGCGGGAGGGCCTAGGGCCCAGTACTTC. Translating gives CASSLAGGPRAQYF.

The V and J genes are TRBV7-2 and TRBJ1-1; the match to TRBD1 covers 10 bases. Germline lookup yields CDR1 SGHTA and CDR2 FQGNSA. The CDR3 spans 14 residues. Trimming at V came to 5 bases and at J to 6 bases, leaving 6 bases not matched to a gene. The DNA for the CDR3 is TGTGCCAGCAGCCCGACAGGGGGCTCACCTGAAGCTTTCTTT. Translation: CASSPTGGSPEAFF.

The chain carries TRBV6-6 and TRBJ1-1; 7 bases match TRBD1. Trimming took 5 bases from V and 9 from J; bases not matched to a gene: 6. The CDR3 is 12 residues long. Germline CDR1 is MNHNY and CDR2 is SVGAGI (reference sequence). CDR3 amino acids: CASSETGSQAFF. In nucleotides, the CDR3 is TGTGCCAGCAGTGAGACAGGGTCTCAAGCTTTCTTT.

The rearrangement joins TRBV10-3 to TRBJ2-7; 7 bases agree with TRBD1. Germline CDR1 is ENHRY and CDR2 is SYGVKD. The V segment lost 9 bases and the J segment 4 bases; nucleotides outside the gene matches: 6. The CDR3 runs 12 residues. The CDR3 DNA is TGTGCCATTAGGGACAGTGGATACGAGCAGTACTTC. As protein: CAIRDSGYEQYF.

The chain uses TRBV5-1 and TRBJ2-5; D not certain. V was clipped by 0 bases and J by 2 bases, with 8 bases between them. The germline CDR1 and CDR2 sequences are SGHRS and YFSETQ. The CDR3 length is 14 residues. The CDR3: CASSLGDSQETQYF. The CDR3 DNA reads TGCGCCAGCAGCTTGGGAGACTCTCAAGAGACCCAGTACTTC.

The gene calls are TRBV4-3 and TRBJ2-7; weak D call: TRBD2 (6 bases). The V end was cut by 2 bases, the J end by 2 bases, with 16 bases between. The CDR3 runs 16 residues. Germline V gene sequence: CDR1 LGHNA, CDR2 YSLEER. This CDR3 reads CASSQLGPPGAYEQYF. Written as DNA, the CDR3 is TGCGCCAGCAGCCAATTAGGACCCCCGGGGGCCTACGAGCAGTACTTC.

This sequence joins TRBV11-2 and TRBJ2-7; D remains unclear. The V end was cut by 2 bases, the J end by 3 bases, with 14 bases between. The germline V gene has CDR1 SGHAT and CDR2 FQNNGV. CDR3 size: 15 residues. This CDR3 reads CASSLLRINLYEQYF. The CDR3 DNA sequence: TGTGCCAGCAGCTTACTGCGGATCAACCTCTACGAGCAGTACTTC.

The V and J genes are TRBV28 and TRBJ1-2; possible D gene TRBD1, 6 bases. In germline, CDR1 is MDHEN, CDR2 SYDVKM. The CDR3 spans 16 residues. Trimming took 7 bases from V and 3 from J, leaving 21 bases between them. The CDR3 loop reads CASTLSQSGADYGYTF. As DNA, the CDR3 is TGTGCCAGCACCCTCAGTCAGTCAGGGGCCGACTATGGCTACACCTTC.

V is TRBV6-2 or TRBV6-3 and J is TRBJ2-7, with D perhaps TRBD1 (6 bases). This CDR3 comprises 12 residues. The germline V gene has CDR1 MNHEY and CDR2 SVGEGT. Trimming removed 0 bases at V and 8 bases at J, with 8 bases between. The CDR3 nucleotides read TGTGCCAGCAGTTACTCTCAGGGGAAGCAGTACTTC. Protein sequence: CASSYSQGKQYF.

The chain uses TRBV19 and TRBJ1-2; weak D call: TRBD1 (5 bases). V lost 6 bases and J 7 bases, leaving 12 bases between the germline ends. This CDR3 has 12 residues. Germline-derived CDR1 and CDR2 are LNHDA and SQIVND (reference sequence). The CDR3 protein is CASREGAGGYTF. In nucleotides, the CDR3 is TGTGCCAGTAGGGAAGGGGCTGGTGGCTACACCTTC.

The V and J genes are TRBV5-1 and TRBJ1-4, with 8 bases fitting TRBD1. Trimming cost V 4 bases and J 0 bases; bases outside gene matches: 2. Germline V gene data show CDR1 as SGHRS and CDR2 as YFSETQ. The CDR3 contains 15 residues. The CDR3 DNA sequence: TGCGCCAGCAGCACGGGACAGGCAACTAATGAAAAACTGTTTTTT. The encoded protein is CASSTGQATNEKLFF.

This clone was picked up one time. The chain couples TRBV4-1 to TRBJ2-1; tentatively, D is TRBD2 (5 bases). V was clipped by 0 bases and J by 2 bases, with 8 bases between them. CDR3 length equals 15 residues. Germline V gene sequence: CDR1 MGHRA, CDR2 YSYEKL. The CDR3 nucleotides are TGCGCCAGCAGCCAAGACAGGACTCCCTACAATGAGCAGTTCTTC. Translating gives CASSQDRTPYNEQFF.